One and the same sample provided the 26 T cell receptor beta chains below, sequenced in a study of metastatic and nonmetastatic thyroid tumors. No treatment had been given to any patient before thyroid surgery. TCRdb re-called clones from the PCR reads using MiXCR. The table records around 61,000 clones, almost 30% of them present only once. Source material: blood. Every receptor here comes from a female donor with papillary thyroid cancer or a benign thyroid nodule (not recorded which). Some clones in this sample may be carry-over from other donors' samples.

The chain links TRBV18 to TRBJ1-1; TRBD1 is a possible D gene (6 bases). Germline CDR1 and CDR2: KGHSH and LQKENI. Trimming took 3 bases from V and 3 from J, leaving 11 bases between them. This CDR3 is built from 14 residues. The CDR3 sequence is CASSPRRGDTEAFF. In DNA, the CDR3 is TGTGCCAGCTCACCCCGTAGGGGGGACACTGAAGCTTTCTTT. The full variable domain, completed using reference TRBV18 and TRBJ1-1, is NAGVMQNPRHLVRRRGQEARLRCSPMKGHSHVYWYRQLPEEGLKFMVYLQKENIIDESGMPKERFSAEFPKEGPSILRIQQVVRGDSAAYFCASSPRRGDTEAFFGQGTRLTVV.

This clone has at least ten counts. The gene calls are TRBV7-2 and TRBJ2-5, with D maybe TRBD1 (6 bases). The CDR3 contains 13 residues. Trimming removed 4 bases at V and 1 base at J, with 7 bases between. Germline V CDR1 and CDR2: SGHTA, FQGNSA. The CDR3 nucleotides are TGTGCCAGCAGCTGGACAGTCCAAGAGACCCAGTACTTC. It yields the protein CASSWTVQETQYF.

DNA of the CDR3: TGCGCCAGCAGCTACCGGCCGACTGAGCAGTTCTTC. As protein: CASSYRPTEQFF. The chain joins TRBV5-1 to TRBJ2-1; D is uncertain. V was pared by 3 bases and J by 9 bases, with 10 bases between. Per the germline V gene, CDR1 is SGHRS and CDR2 is YFSETQ. The CDR3 is 12 amino acids.

The CDR3 coding sequence is TGTGCCAGCAGTTCATTTGGGGGACAGGGAGAGAACTATGGCTACACCTTC. Residues: CASSSFGGQGENYGYTF. This chain uses TRBV28 with TRBJ1-2, with 9 bases fitting TRBD1. Germline CDR1 MDHEN, CDR2 SYDVKM. Trimming cost V 4 bases and J 2 bases; bases outside gene matches: 11. The CDR3 contains 17 residues.

This clone turned up a few times. At one of its ends the junction is not consistent with the germline gene, which may arise from a read error. This sample also contains other DNA sequences that code for the same CDR3. The gene calls are TRBV9 and TRBJ2-1; D is undetermined. This CDR3 has 14 residues. Germline CDR1 and CDR2: SGDLS and YYNGEE. Here the CDR3 reads CASSASDLGNEQFF. The CDR3 DNA follows: TGTGCCAGCAGCGCGAGCGATCTGGGTAATGAGCAGTTTTTC.

This chain links TRBV10-3 with TRBJ1-6; the D is unclear. This CDR3 contains 14 residues. Per the germline V gene, CDR1 is ENHRY and CDR2 is SYGVKD. Trimming removed 6 bases from V and 9 bases from J, with 15 bases in between. CDR3 in DNA: TGTGCCATCAGCTACGGGGATCTGGGTTCACCCCTCCACTTT. It yields the protein CAISYGDLGSPLHF.

This clone appeared many times. V gene TRBV6-5 combines with J gene TRBJ1-1; perhaps TRBD1 as D (5 bases). The V gene's germline CDR1 is MNHEY and CDR2 SVGAGI. The CDR3 spans 14 residues. V dropped 2 bases and J dropped 7 bases, with 14 bases sitting between them. The DNA for the CDR3 is TGTGCCAGCAGTTACAGGAGGGGCCAACATGAAGCTTTCTTT. Encoded protein: CASSYRRGQHEAFF.

This rearrangement joins TRBV20-1 to TRBJ2-7; a possible D gene is TRBD1 (5 bases). Germline-derived CDR1 and CDR2 are DFQATT and SNEGSKA (reference sequence). The CDR3 extends over 14 amino acids. Trimming stripped 1 base from V and 2 bases from J, with 12 bases between. The CDR3 DNA is TGCAGTGCTAGAGGTGCGGTCAGGGCCTACGAGCAGTACTTC. Encoded protein: CSARGAVRAYEQYF.

V gene TRBV11-2 combines with J gene TRBJ2-3; 9 positions match TRBD2. CDR1 and CDR2 (germline): SGHAT, FQNNGV. Germline trimming cut 5 bases from V and 5 bases from J; bases unmatched to any gene: 8. The CDR3 totals 15 residues. CDR3 protein: CASSPIAGEGDTQYF. The CDR3, as DNA: TGTGCCAGCAGCCCAATAGCGGGAGAGGGAGATACGCAGTATTTT.

V usage is TRBV11-1 and J usage is TRBJ2-2; 8 bases align to TRBD1. The germline gives CDR1 SGHAT, CDR2 FQDESV (reference sequence). V lost 5 bases to trimming and J lost 4 bases; unmatched junction nucleotides: 3. CDR3 length: 14 amino acids. CDR3 nucleotide sequence: TGTGCCAGCAGCGACAGGGGTACCACCGGGGAGCTGTTTTTT. The encoded protein is CASSDRGTTGELFF.

The chain combines TRBV19 with TRBJ2-2; 12 bases are a match to TRBD2. The CDR3 covers 16 residues. Looked up from germline, CDR1 is LNHDA and CDR2 is SQIVND (reference sequence). V lost 4 bases and J lost 6; bases outside the gene matches: 6. The CDR3 is CASSRLAGEFAGELFF. The CDR3 nucleotides read TGTGCCAGTAGTAGACTAGCGGGAGAGTTCGCCGGGGAGCTGTTTTTT. The full variable domain, in which reference TRBV19 and TRBJ2-2 provide the parts outside the CDR3, is DGGITQSPKYLFRKEGQNVTLSCEQNLNHDAMYWYRQDPGQGLRLIYYSQIVNDFQKGDIAEGYSVSREKKESFPLTVTSAQKNPTAFYLCASSRLAGEFAGELFFGEGSRLTVL.

This chain joins TRBV12-3 or TRBV12-4 and TRBJ1-6; tentatively, D is TRBD1 (6 bases). CDR3 length: 16 residues. V lost 6 bases, J lost 0 bases, and 12 bases lay in between. The CDR3 nucleotides are TGTGCCAGCAGACCAGGGGCGGACTCCTATAATTCACCCCTCCACTTT. This translates into CASRPGADSYNSPLHF.

This clone was seen just once. A much more abundant neighbour one base away suggests this may be a read error. The chain joins TRBV4-1 to TRBJ2-3, with D perhaps being TRBD1 or TRBD2 (6 bases each). In germline, CDR1 is MGHRA, CDR2 YSYEKL. The length of the CDR3 is 18 residues. Trimming cost V 2 bases and J 7 bases, with 25 bases left between them. The CDR3 loop reads CASSQTLPTGALAHTQYF. The CDR3 nucleotides are TGCGCCAGCAGCCAAACCCTGCCTACGGGGGCCCTCGCGCATACGCAGTATTTT.

The chain uses TRBV11-2 and TRBJ2-7; 16 nucleotides match TRBD2. In germline, CDR1 is SGHAT, CDR2 FQNNGV. The CDR3 totals 19 residues. V lost 4 bases and J lost 2; bases outside the gene matches: 11. CDR3 loop: CASSSSGTSGRGRTYEQYF. CDR3 DNA: TGTGCCAGCAGCTCCTCCGGGACTAGCGGGAGGGGCCGAACCTACGAGCAGTACTTC.

V and J are TRBV28 and TRBJ1-5; the match to TRBD1 covers 7 bases. The CDR3 runs 15 residues. Germline V gives CDR1 MDHEN, CDR2 SYDVKM. V shed 5 bases, J shed 3 bases, and the junction held 7 bases outside the gene matches. CDR3 sequence reads: CASSRITGDNQPQHF. CDR3 in DNA: TGTGCCAGCAGTCGTATAACAGGGGACAATCAGCCCCAGCATTTT. Complete variable domain (other parts from reference TRBV28 and TRBJ1-5): DVKVTQSSRYLVKRTGEKVFLECVQDMDHENMFWYRQDPGLGLRLIYFSYDVKMKEKGDIPEGYSVSREKKERFSLILESASTNQTSMYLCASSRITGDNQPQHFGDGTRLSIL.

Only a few counts were recorded for this clone. The V call is TRBV6-1, the J call TRBJ1-2, with D possibly matching TRBD1 (5 bases). Between the trimmed V and J ends, which lost 4 bases and 2 bases, there was a span of 11 bases. CDR3 length: 14 amino acids. Germline loops: CDR1 MNHNS, CDR2 SASEGT. The CDR3 here is CASSGGDGNYGYTF. The CDR3 region has the DNA TGTGCCAGCAGTGGGGGGGACGGAAACTATGGCTACACCTTC.

This rearrangement joins TRBV12-3 or TRBV12-4 to TRBJ2-5; 12 bases fit TRBD2. This CDR3 is 15 amino acids long. Trimming at V came to 5 bases and at J to 4 bases, leaving 5 bases not matched to a gene. CDR3 sequence reads: CASSIRLAGVETQYF. The CDR3 DNA reads TGTGCCAGCAGTATTAGACTAGCGGGAGTAGAGACCCAGTACTTC.

The rearrangement uses TRBV5-1 and TRBJ2-2; TRBD2 aligns across 7 bases. CDR3 length equals 16 residues. V gave up 0 bases and J gave up 1 base; unmatched junction bases: 3. The germline CDR1 and CDR2 sequences are SGHRS and YFSETQ. CDR3 residues: CASSLGASGNTGELFF. In nucleotides, the CDR3 is TGCGCCAGCAGCTTGGGTGCTAGCGGGAACACCGGGGAGCTGTTTTTT. The full variable domain, in which reference TRBV5-1 and TRBJ2-2 provide the parts outside the CDR3, is KAGVTQTPRYLIKTRGQQVTLSCSPISGHRSVSWYQQTPGQGLQFLFEYFSETQRNKGNFPGRFSGRQFSNSRSEMNVSTLELGDSALYLCASSLGASGNTGELFFGEGSRLTVL.

The chain has TRBV6-2 or TRBV6-3 and TRBJ2-7, with D unclear. CDR1 and CDR2 (germline): MNHEY, SVGEGT. This CDR3 region has 11 residues. The germline V and J ends were trimmed by 4 bases and 9 bases, with 10 bases remaining between them. CDR3 protein: CASSSVSGQYF. DNA of the CDR3: TGTGCCAGCAGTTCGGTTTCCGGGCAGTACTTC.

The rearrangement links TRBV20-1 to TRBJ2-6; no clear D. CDR3 length: 14 amino acids. In germline, CDR1 is DFQATT, CDR2 SNEGSKA (reference sequence). The ends were cut back, 3 bases at V and 2 bases at J, with 8 bases in the middle. This CDR3 reads CSARPEAGANVLTF. As DNA, the CDR3 is TGCAGTGCTAGGCCCGAGGCTGGGGCCAACGTCCTGACTTTC.

This chain links TRBV19 with TRBJ2-3; D tentatively reads TRBD1 or TRBD2 (5 bases each). Germline CDR1 LNHDA, CDR2 SQIVND (reference sequence). Trimming shortened V by 8 bases and J by 4 bases, and 13 bases separated the two germline ends. This CDR3 has 13 residues. CDR3 in amino acids: CASRDHTPDTQYF. CDR3 DNA sequence: TGTGCCAGTCGGGACCATACTCCAGATACGCAGTATTTT.

The chain is built from TRBV19 and TRBJ2-7, with 7 bases lining up with TRBD1. V lost 5 bases to trimming and J lost 1 base; unmatched junction nucleotides: 11. Per the germline V gene, CDR1 is LNHDA and CDR2 is SQIVND (reference sequence). This CDR3 has 16 residues. CDR3 protein: CASSPGARDRSYEQYF. CDR3 coding DNA: TGTGCCAGTAGTCCTGGTGCCCGGGACAGATCCTACGAGCAGTACTTC.

V usage is TRBV4-3 and J usage is TRBJ2-3; possible D gene TRBD2, 5 bases. This CDR3 contains 16 residues. Trimming stripped 0 bases from V and 0 bases from J, with 10 bases between. From germline, CDR1 is LGHNA and CDR2 YSLEER. The CDR3 region has the DNA TGCGCCAGCAGCCAAGATTACGGGGTTAGCACAGATACGCAGTATTTT. Translating it yields CASSQDYGVSTDTQYF.

Here the CDR3 DNA reads TGCAGTGCTAGAGACGGGACATCTAATTCACCCCTCCACTTT. Its protein is CSARDGTSNSPLHF. J is TRBJ1-6 and V is TRBV20-1; tentatively, D is TRBD1 (6 bases). V shed 0 bases and J shed 6 bases, with 9 bases lying between them. The germline gives CDR1 DFQATT, CDR2 SNEGSKA (reference sequence). The CDR3 loop spans 14 amino acids.

This chain uses TRBV5-1 with TRBJ2-3; TRBD2 aligns across 9 bases. The CDR3 runs to 16 residues. Germline V gives CDR1 SGHRS, CDR2 YFSETQ. Trimming took 3 bases from V and 2 from J; bases not matched to a gene: 7. The CDR3 spells CASSSGTSSLTDTQYF. In nucleotides, the CDR3 is TGCGCCAGCAGCTCCGGGACTAGCTCTCTCACAGATACGCAGTATTTT.

This clone occurred a few times. The chain is built from TRBV10-2 and TRBJ1-6, with D hard to call. V was shortened by 4 bases and J by 8 bases, with 21 bases between the two germline ends. The CDR3 spans 17 residues. The germline V gene encodes CDR1 WSHSY and CDR2 SAAADI. The DNA of the CDR3 is TGCGCCAGCAGTGTTTTCCATACCGGGGAGGGTGATTCACCCCTCCACTTT. Translated: CASSVFHTGEGDSPLHF.